Presented here are 27 T cell receptor beta chains from one specimen sequenced in a study of blood T cell repertoires in COVID-19. Profiled with immunoSEQ multiplex PCR; TCRdb holds only in-frame clones, not every one. The table records fewer than 200,000 clones, about four fifths of them present only once. Sequenced input: peripheral blood. These receptors originate from a man in his fifties or sixties with acute or convalescent COVID-19.

The chain recombines TRBV18 with TRBJ1-1; D not resolved. V was cut by 5 bases and J by 6 bases, with 7 bases left in between. This CDR3 has 11 residues. From germline, CDR1 is KGHSH and CDR2 LQKENI. The CDR3 here is CASSSRAEAFF. DNA for the CDR3: TGTGCCAGCTCATCCCGTGCTGAAGCTTTCTTT.

The chain joins TRBV5-1 to TRBJ1-6, with a weak D call TRBD1 (5 bases). The CDR3 spans 14 residues. V shed 0 bases and J shed 6 bases, with 7 bases lying between them. CDR1 is SGHRS, CDR2 YFSETQ, per germline. CDR3 in amino acids: CASSLGQGNSPLHF. Written as DNA, the CDR3 is TGCGCCAGCAGCTTGGGGCAGGGTAATTCACCCCTCCACTTT.

This clone has a handful of counts. The V and J genes are TRBV6-5 and TRBJ2-3; TRBD2 matches at 8 bases. Trimming took 0 bases from V and 4 from J; bases not matched to a gene: 3. The CDR3 is 15 amino acids. Germline lookup yields CDR1 MNHEY and CDR2 SVGAGI. CDR3 region: CASSYSSGSADTQYF. CDR3 DNA sequence: TGTGCCAGCAGTTACTCCAGCGGGAGCGCAGATACGCAGTATTTT.

V is TRBV19 and J is TRBJ2-5, with 11 positions matching TRBD2. The CDR3 is 16 residues long. The J segment lost 6 bases and the V segment lost 3 bases, leaving 9 bases of the junction unmatched. Per germline, CDR1 LNHDA and CDR2 SQIVND (reference sequence). CDR3 in amino acids: CASSIGSGGAGQTQYF. Written as DNA, the CDR3 is TGTGCCAGTAGTATCGGTAGCGGGGGGGCCGGGCAGACCCAGTACTTC.

The chain uses TRBV5-1 and TRBJ1-2; maybe TRBD1 (6 bases). V shed 5 bases and J shed 5 bases, with 13 bases lying between them. In germline, CDR1 is SGHRS, CDR2 YFSETQ. The CDR3 is 13 amino acids. DNA for the CDR3: TGCGCCAGCAGGGCCGGGACAAAGTATGGCTACACCTTC. Translating it yields CASRAGTKYGYTF.

The V call is TRBV2, the J call TRBJ2-7, with 8 bases fitting TRBD1. The germline V gene encodes CDR1 SNHLY and CDR2 FYNNEI. Trimming took 3 bases from V and 3 from J; bases not matched to a gene: 7. There are 15 residues in the CDR3. CDR3 protein: CASSDGQGGRYEQYF. In DNA form, the CDR3 reads TGTGCCAGCAGTGATGGACAGGGAGGACGCTACGAGCAGTACTTC.

The J gene is TRBJ1-4, the V gene TRBV7-9; D possibly corresponds to TRBD1 (5 bases). CDR1 is SEHNR and CDR2 is FQNEAQ in the germline V gene (reference sequence). Trimming stripped 5 bases from V and 4 bases from J, with 14 bases between. The CDR3 extends over 15 amino acids. The CDR3 DNA reads TGTGCCAGCAGCCAAACGGGACTGGGTAATGAAAAACTGTTTTTT. It yields the protein CASSQTGLGNEKLFF.

This chain joins TRBV6-1 and TRBJ1-2; no firm D call. Trimming took off 0 bases at V and 3 bases at J, with 11 bases between the two ends. CDR3 length equals 15 residues. The germline V gene has CDR1 MNHNS and CDR2 SASEGT. CDR3 sequence reads: CASSEALSDYYGYTF. CDR3 bases: TGTGCCAGCAGTGAAGCGCTATCAGACTACTATGGCTACACCTTC.

The chain has TRBV5-6 and TRBJ2-7; 14 bases match TRBD2. Germline V gene sequence: CDR1 SGHDT, CDR2 YYEEEE. J was trimmed by 7 bases and V by 3 bases; bases with no gene match: 6. The CDR3 runs 15 residues. The chain's CDR3 is CASSSRLAGGREQYF. In nucleotides, the CDR3 is TGTGCCAGCAGCTCTCGACTAGCGGGAGGGCGAGAGCAGTACTTC.

J is TRBJ1-4 and V is TRBV19; D is uncertain. Germline V gene lookup returns CDR1 LNHDA and CDR2 SQIVND (reference sequence). Trimming shortened V by 4 bases and J by 9 bases, and 15 bases separated the two germline ends. The CDR3 runs 14 residues. The CDR3 is CASSRTGQVKKLFF. CDR3 nucleotides: TGTGCCAGTAGTAGGACTGGTCAGGTGAAAAAACTGTTTTTT.

The CDR3 coding sequence is TGTGCCAGCAGCGTAACGACTAGCGGGACCTACAATGAGCAGTTCTTC. Residues: CASSVTTSGTYNEQFF. The chain employs TRBV9 and TRBJ2-1, with 11 bases identical to TRBD2. Germline assignment: CDR1 SGDLS and CDR2 YYNGEE. The CDR3 length is 16 residues. With V trimmed by 1 base and J by 2 bases, 2 bases remained unmatched.

In its sample, this clone was seen once. V gene TRBV7-6 combines with J gene TRBJ2-1; 12 bases fit TRBD1. Germline V gene sequence: CDR1 SGHVS, CDR2 FNYEAQ. CDR3 size: 18 residues. J gave up 6 bases and V 2 bases, and 11 bases lay outside the gene matches. The CDR3 coding sequence is TGTGCCAGCAGCTTACTTTGGACAGGGACAGGGGGCCGCAATGAGCAGTTCTTC. It specifies CASSLLWTGTGGRNEQFF.

CDR3 region: CQQGPYEQYF. The CDR3 nucleotides are TGCCAACAGGGGCCCTACGAGCAGTACTTC. The gene calls are TRBV20-1 and TRBJ2-7; 7 nucleotides line up with TRBD1. The V gene's germline CDR1 is DFQATT and CDR2 SNEGSKA (reference sequence). The CDR3 length is 10 residues.

The chain recombines TRBV10-2 with TRBJ1-6; weak D call: TRBD1 (5 bases). Germline lookup yields CDR1 WSHSY and CDR2 SAAADI. V shed 3 bases and J shed 4 bases, with 16 bases lying between them. This CDR3 has 17 amino acids. CDR3 bases: TGCGCCAGCAGTGAATCCAGGGTCGAGATATATAATTCACCCCTCCACTTT. This gives the protein CASSESRVEIYNSPLHF.

In the case of this clone: One junction end does not reproduce the germline sequence, and a read error may be involved. This rearrangement joins TRBV6-5 to TRBJ2-2; 8 bases align to TRBD1. Germline V gene lookup returns CDR1 MNHEY and CDR2 SVGAGI. The CDR3 length is 15 residues. The CDR3 DNA reads TGTGCCTGCAGCAACAGGGGGGCTCGCACCGGGGAGCTGTTTTTT. Encoded protein: CACSNRGARTGELFF.

V and J are TRBV7-8 and TRBJ1-5, with 9 bases fitting TRBD1. V shed 5 bases, J shed 0 bases, and the junction held 8 bases outside the gene matches. The germline V gene encodes CDR1 SGHVS and CDR2 FQNEAQ. CDR3 size: 17 residues. The CDR3 bases are TGTGCCAGCAGCCTACCTGGGACAGGGCTTAGCAATCAGCCCCAGCATTTT. Amino acids: CASSLPGTGLSNQPQHF.

The V call is TRBV19, the J call TRBJ1-2, with 9 bases matching TRBD1. Germline loops: CDR1 LNHDA, CDR2 SQIVND (reference sequence). V trimming: 5 bases; J trimming: 8 bases; junction bases outside the gene matches: 6. The CDR3 is made up of 13 amino acids. DNA for the CDR3: TGTGCCAGTAGTCCTGGGACAGGGTACGGCTACACCTTC. Amino acids: CASSPGTGYGYTF. The full variable domain, its missing parts supplied by reference TRBV19 and TRBJ1-2, is DGGITQSPKYLFRKEGQNVTLSCEQNLNHDAMYWYRQDPGQGLRLIYYSQIVNDFQKGDIAEGYSVSREKKESFPLTVTSAQKNPTAFYLCASSPGTGYGYTFGSGTRLTVV.

The V gene is TRBV7-2, the J gene TRBJ1-5, with a weak D call TRBD1 (5 bases). CDR1 is SGHTA, CDR2 FQGNSA, per germline. V gave up 5 bases and J gave up 5 bases, with 13 bases separating them. This CDR3 is 14 amino acids long. This CDR3 is CASSTGGSYQPQHF. CDR3 DNA: TGTGCCAGCAGCACGGGGGGAAGTTATCAGCCCCAGCATTTT. The variable domain in full, completed from reference TRBV7-2 and TRBJ1-5, reads GAGVSQSPSNKVTEKGKDVELRCDPISGHTALYWYRQSLGQGLEFLIYFQGNSAPDKSGLPSDRFSAERTGGSVSTLTIQRTQQEDSAVYLCASSTGGSYQPQHFGDGTRLSIL.

The chain recombines TRBV5-1 with TRBJ1-5; D perhaps matches TRBD1 (5 bases). V was clipped by 4 bases and J by 3 bases, with 17 bases between them. Looked up from germline, CDR1 is SGHRS and CDR2 is YFSETQ. CDR3 length: 16 residues. This CDR3 is CASSINYRTYNQPQHF. CDR3 nucleotide sequence: TGCGCCAGCAGCATTAACTACAGGACCTACAATCAGCCCCAGCATTTT.

V usage is TRBV24-1 and J usage is TRBJ2-3, with 8 positions matching TRBD1. V lost 2 bases, J lost 1 base, and 10 bases stayed unmatched. CDR3 length equals 18 residues. CDR1 is KGHDR and CDR2 is SFDVKD in the germline V gene. This CDR3 reads CATSDWALTGAGTDTQYF. The CDR3 coding sequence is TGTGCCACCAGTGATTGGGCCCTGACAGGGGCGGGCACAGATACGCAGTATTTT.

Ten or more counts support this clone. The J gene is TRBJ2-5, the V gene TRBV5-4, with a possible D match to TRBD1 (5 bases). Between the trimmed V and J ends, which lost 5 bases and 4 bases, there was a span of 12 bases. The CDR3 is 13 residues long. CDR1 SGHNT and CDR2 YYREEE come from the germline V gene (reference sequence). CDR3 sequence: CASSPGSGETQYF. The CDR3 region has the DNA TGTGCCAGCAGTCCAGGGTCGGGAGAGACCCAGTACTTC.

In its sample, this clone was seen once. V and J are TRBV4-3 and TRBJ1-2; 10 nucleotides agree with TRBD1. Trimming removed 0 bases from V and 0 bases from J; junction bases left unmatched: 10. CDR3 size: 19 residues. Germline V gene lookup returns CDR1 LGHNA and CDR2 YSLEER. DNA of the CDR3: TGCGCCAGCAGCCAAGATCGGGGGGGACAGGGGCCTTCTAACTATGGCTACACCTTC. Protein: CASSQDRGGQGPSNYGYTF.

In this sample, this clone turned up a few times. This chain joins TRBV5-1 and TRBJ2-5; tentatively, D is TRBD1 (6 bases). Trimming stripped 6 bases from V and 4 bases from J, with 19 bases between. CDR1 is SGHRS, CDR2 YFSETQ, per germline. There are 15 residues in the CDR3. CDR3 sequence (DNA): TGCGCCAGCATCCTCTTCAGCAGGGGAGTAGAGACCCAGTACTTC. Translated: CASILFSRGVETQYF.

The rearrangement uses TRBV2 and TRBJ1-6; D is possibly TRBD1 (6 bases). CDR1 is SNHLY, CDR2 FYNNEI, per germline. Trimming took off 7 bases at V and 2 bases at J, with 9 bases between the two ends. This CDR3 has 14 amino acids. The CDR3 region has the DNA TGTGCCAGCACTGGACAGCCCTATAATTCACCCCTCCACTTT. It yields the protein CASTGQPYNSPLHF.

The table lists this clone with a count of one. This sequence joins TRBV25-1 and TRBJ2-3; a possible D gene is TRBD2 (6 bases). Germline CDR1 and CDR2: MGHDK and SYGVNS. V was pared by 1 base and J by 1 base, with 12 bases between. The CDR3 totals 16 residues. The CDR3 DNA reads as TGTGCCAGCAGTGAATTAGGCGGAGGGGGCACAGATACGCAGTATTTT. Protein product: CASSELGGGGTDTQYF.

The V gene is TRBV27, the J gene TRBJ2-7; the D gene is possibly TRBD2 (5 bases). V dropped 6 bases and J dropped 2 bases, with 14 bases sitting between them. CDR3 size: 14 residues. CDR1 is MNHEY and CDR2 is SMNVEV in the germline V gene (reference sequence). The CDR3 coding sequence is TGTGCCAGCAGCCCCCCGGGGAATCCCTACGAGCAGTACTTC. It translates to CASSPPGNPYEQYF.

The V call is TRBV7-9, the J call TRBJ2-2; tentatively, D is TRBD2 (5 bases). Trimming pared 1 base from V and 4 bases from J, leaving 10 bases between. Germline CDR1 SEHNR, CDR2 FQNEAQ (reference sequence). This CDR3 has 15 residues. The CDR3 loop is CASSLERELTGELFF. DNA for the CDR3: TGTGCCAGCAGCTTAGAAAGGGAGCTCACCGGGGAGCTGTTTTTT.